The 8 T cell receptor beta chains below were found in one sample sequenced in a study of beta chain features in type 1 diabetes. Expressed TCRB transcripts were sequenced because the isolated RNA had all been reverse transcribed beforehand. Sequenced by immunoSEQ multiplex PCR; TCRdb stores in-frame clones only, minus some. The sample shows around 500,000 clones, 30% of them seen only once. The sequenced material came from naive CD4+ T cells from blood. The receptors stem from a man in his late teens or twenties in good health.

The chain uses TRBV29-1 and TRBJ2-3; tentative D call: TRBD2 (6 bases). The CDR3 length is 13 residues. The V gene lost 3 bases and the J gene lost 1 base, with 8 bases spanning the gap. Germline assignment: CDR1 SQVTM and CDR2 ANQGSEA. CDR3 nucleotide sequence: TGCAGCGTTGATGCTAGCGGCACAGATACGCAGTATTTT. Its protein product is CSVDASGTDTQYF.

The genes are TRBV5-1 and TRBJ1-2; D remains unclear. The germline V gene has CDR1 SGHRS and CDR2 YFSETQ. The CDR3 loop spans 14 amino acids. The V and J ends lost 0 bases and 1 base respectively, with 7 bases between them. CDR3 nucleotide sequence: TGCGCCAGCAGCTTGGGGACCAATAACTATGGCTACACCTTC. This encodes CASSLGTNNYGYTF.

This clone was picked up a small number of times. The CDR3 here is CASSWAGADTDTQYF. The CDR3 DNA reads as TGTGCCAGCAGCTGGGCGGGCGCGGACACAGATACGCAGTATTTT. J is TRBJ2-3 and V is TRBV7-2, with D tentatively TRBD2 (5 bases). V dropped 4 bases and J dropped 2 bases, with 13 bases sitting between them. Germline CDR1 is SGHTA and CDR2 is FQGNSA. This CDR3 contains 15 residues.

The J gene is TRBJ2-1, the V gene TRBV7-3, with TRBD2 identical over 10 bases. Losses at the gene ends were 5 bases for V and 0 bases for J; bases not matched to a gene: 1. This CDR3 region has 15 residues. Looked up from germline, CDR1 is SGHTA and CDR2 is FQGTGA. This chain's CDR3 is CASSASGSSYNEQFF. The CDR3 DNA reads TGTGCCAGCAGCGCTAGCGGGAGCTCCTACAATGAGCAGTTCTTC.

The V and J genes are TRBV5-1 and TRBJ2-7; TRBD1 aligns across 11 bases. J gave up 5 bases and V 5 bases, and 6 bases lay outside the gene matches. The germline V gene has CDR1 SGHRS and CDR2 YFSETQ. The CDR3 has 14 amino acids. The chain's CDR3 is CASRTDRGRHEQYF. CDR3 nucleotides: TGCGCCAGCAGAACGGACAGGGGGCGGCACGAGCAGTACTTC.

This clone was counted a few times. The chain has TRBV29-1 and TRBJ2-5, with a weak D call TRBD1 (5 bases). V lost 1 base, J lost 2 bases, and 8 bases lay in between. The CDR3 spans 13 residues. The germline gives CDR1 SQVTM, CDR2 ANQGSEA. Here the CDR3 DNA reads TGCAGCGTTGAAGGGGGCACACAAGAGACCCAGTACTTC. Residues: CSVEGGTQETQYF.

This clone was seen a few times. The chain recombines TRBV10-3 with TRBJ2-5, with unresolved D. CDR1 is ENHRY and CDR2 is SYGVKD in the germline V gene. Trimming pared 2 bases from V and 4 bases from J, leaving 8 bases between. The CDR3 has 13 amino acids. The CDR3 protein is CAISEPGLETQYF. The CDR3 DNA sequence: TGTGCCATCAGTGAGCCCGGCTTAGAGACCCAGTACTTC.

Only one count was recorded for this clone. The chain recombines TRBV4-3 with TRBJ2-7; no definite D call. Germline loops: CDR1 LGHNA, CDR2 YSLEER. This CDR3 is 14 amino acids long. V lost 1 base to trimming and J lost 1 base, with 8 bases between them. The CDR3 DNA follows: TGCGCCAGCAGCCAAGGTCACAGTTCCTACGAGCAGTACTTC. The encoded protein is CASSQGHSSYEQYF.